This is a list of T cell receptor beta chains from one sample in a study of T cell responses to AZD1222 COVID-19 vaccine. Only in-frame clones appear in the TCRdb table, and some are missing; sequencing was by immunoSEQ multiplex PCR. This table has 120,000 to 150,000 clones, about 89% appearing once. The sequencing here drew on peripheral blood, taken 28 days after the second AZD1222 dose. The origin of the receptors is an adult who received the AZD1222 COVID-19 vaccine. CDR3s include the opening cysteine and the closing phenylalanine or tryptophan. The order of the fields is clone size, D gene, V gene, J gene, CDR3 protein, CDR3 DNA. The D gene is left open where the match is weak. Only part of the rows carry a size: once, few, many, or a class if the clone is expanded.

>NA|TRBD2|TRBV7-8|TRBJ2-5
CASSLVTGGPETQYF
TGTGCCAGCAGCTTAGTAACGGGAGGGCCCGAGACCCAGTACTTC
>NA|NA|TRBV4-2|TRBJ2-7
CASSQERTGIYEQYF
TGTGCCAGCAGCCAAGAAAGAACAGGGATCTACGAGCAGTACTTC
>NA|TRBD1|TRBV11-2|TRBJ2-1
CASSLVLLRDRENEQFF
TGTGCCAGCAGCTTAGTCCTGCTCCGGGACAGGGAGAATGAGCAGTTCTTC
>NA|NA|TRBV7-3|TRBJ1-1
CASSGEGLNTEAFF
TGTGCCAGCAGCGGAGAGGGGCTGAACACTGAAGCTTTCTTT
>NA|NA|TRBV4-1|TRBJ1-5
CASSQLTGNQPQHF
TGCGCCAGCAGCCAACTTACAGGGAATCAGCCCCAGCATTTT
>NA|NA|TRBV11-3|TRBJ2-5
CASSFSNQETQYF
TGTGCCAGCAGCTTCTCAAATCAAGAGACCCAGTACTTC
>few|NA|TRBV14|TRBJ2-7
CASSQDRLYEQYF
TGTGCCAGCAGCCAAGATCGTCTCTACGAGCAGTACTTC
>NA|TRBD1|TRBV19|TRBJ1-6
CASRQGANSPLHF
TGTGCCAGTAGACAGGGGGCTAATTCACCCCTCCACTTT
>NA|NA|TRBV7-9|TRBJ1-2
CASSPALRPNYGYTF
TGTGCCAGCAGCCCCGCGTTAAGGCCCAACTATGGCTACACCTTC
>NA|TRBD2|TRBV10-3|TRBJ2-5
CAISNGLAGGPQEETQYF
TGTGCCATCAGTAACGGACTAGCGGGAGGGCCGCAGGAAGAGACCCAGTACTTC
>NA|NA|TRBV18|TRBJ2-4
CASSPPRTGAKNIQYF
TGTGCCAGCTCACCACCCAGGACGGGGGCCAAAAACATTCAGTACTTC
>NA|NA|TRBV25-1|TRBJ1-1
CASSATPNTEAFF
TGTGCCAGCAGTGCTACGCCGAACACTGAAGCTTTCTTT
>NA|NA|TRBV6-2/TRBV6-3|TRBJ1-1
CASSYGPRNGNTEAFF
TGTGCCAGCAGTTACGGTCCTCGTAACGGGAACACTGAAGCTTTCTTT
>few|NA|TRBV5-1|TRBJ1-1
CASSTTGSYTEAFF
TGCGCCAGCAGCACCACAGGGTCCTACACTGAAGCTTTCTTT
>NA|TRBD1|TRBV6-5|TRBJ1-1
CASSYSSARGRSEAFF
TGTGCCAGCAGTTACTCGTCTGCCAGGGGGAGGTCTGAAGCTTTCTTT
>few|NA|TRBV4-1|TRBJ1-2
CASSQEGQSNYGYTF
TGCGCCAGCAGCCAAGAGGGTCAGTCCAACTATGGCTACACCTTC
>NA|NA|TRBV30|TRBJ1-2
CAWSPIRDFDGYTF
TGTGCCTGGAGCCCTATAAGGGACTTTGATGGCTACACCTTC
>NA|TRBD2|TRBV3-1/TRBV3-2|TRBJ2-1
CASSAGLAVTEQFF
TGTGCCAGCAGCGCCGGACTAGCGGTCACTGAGCAGTTCTTC
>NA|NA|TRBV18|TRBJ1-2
CASSPGEGFGYTF
TGTGCCAGCTCACCCGGGGAGGGTTTTGGCTACACCTTC
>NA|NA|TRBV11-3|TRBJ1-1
CASSLEGRNTEAFF
TGTGCCAGCAGCTTAGAGGGCAGGAACACTGAAGCTTTCTTT
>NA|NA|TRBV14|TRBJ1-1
CASSQLGQGPEAFF
TGTGCCAGCAGCCAACTGGGGCAGGGGCCAGAAGCTTTCTTT
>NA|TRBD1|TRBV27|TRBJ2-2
CASSQDRAATGELFF
TGTGCCAGCAGTCAGGACAGGGCCGCCACCGGGGAGCTGTTTTTT
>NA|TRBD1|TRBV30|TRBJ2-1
CAWSQTYGQGKDEQFF
TGTGCCTGGAGTCAAACATACGGACAGGGGAAAGATGAGCAGTTCTTC
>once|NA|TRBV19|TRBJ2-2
CASSPGAVGTGELFF
TGTGCCAGTAGTCCCGGGGCCGTGGGAACCGGGGAGCTGTTTTTT
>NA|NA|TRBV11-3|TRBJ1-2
CASSLVGGRDGYTF
TGTGCCAGCAGCTTAGTGGGGGGGCGCGATGGCTACACCTTC
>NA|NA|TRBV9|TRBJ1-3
CASMSRLAGSGGNTIYF
TGTGCCAGCATGTCCCGATTGGCAGGGTCGGGTGGAAACACCATATATTTT
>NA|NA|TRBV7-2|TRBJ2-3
CASSLAVRFTDTQYF
TGTGCCAGCAGCTTAGCCGTGCGTTTCACAGATACGCAGTATTTT
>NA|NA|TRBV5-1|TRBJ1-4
CASSTARAGREKLFF
TGCGCCAGCAGCACCGCCCGAGCAGGTCGGGAAAAACTGTTTTTT
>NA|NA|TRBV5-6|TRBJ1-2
CASSFPLRKAGYTF
TGTGCCAGCAGCTTCCCCCTTCGAAAGGCTGGCTACACCTTC
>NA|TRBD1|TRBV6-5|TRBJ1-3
CASRETGTGNTIYF
TGTGCCAGCAGGGAGACAGGGACTGGAAACACCATATATTTT
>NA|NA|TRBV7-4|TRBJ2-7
CARRLGPTTTTTQYF
TGTGCCAGGAGATTAGGTCCGACTACGACTACGACGCAGTACTTC
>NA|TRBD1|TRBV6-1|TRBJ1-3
CASSALVGGQNSGNTIYF
TGTGCCAGCAGTGCCCTTGTGGGGGGACAGAACTCTGGAAACACCATATATTTT
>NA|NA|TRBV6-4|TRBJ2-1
CASSFWGGPYPEQFF
TGTGCCAGCAGTTTTTGGGGGGGCCCCTATCCCGAGCAGTTCTTC
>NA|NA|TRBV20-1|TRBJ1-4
CSASVLGSDEKLFF
TGCAGTGCTAGTGTTTTGGGATCTGATGAAAAACTGTTTTTT
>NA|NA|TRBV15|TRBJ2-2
CATSRGWGANTGELFF
TGTGCCACCAGCAGAGGATGGGGGGCGAACACCGGGGAGCTGTTTTTT
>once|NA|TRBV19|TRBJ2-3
CASRFNTDTQYF
TGTGCCAGCCGATTCAACACAGATACGCAGTATTTT
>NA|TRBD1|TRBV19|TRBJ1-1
CASGDRGAEAFF
TGTGCCAGCGGGGACAGGGGAGCTGAAGCTTTCTTT
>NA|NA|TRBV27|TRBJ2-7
CASSLKGVVAEPIYYEQYF
TGTGCCAGCAGTTTAAAGGGGGTTGTAGCAGAACCCATCTACTACGAGCAGTACTTC
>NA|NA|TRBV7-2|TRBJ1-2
CASSLFGGPNGYTF
TGTGCCAGCAGCTTATTCGGGGGGCCGAATGGCTACACCTTC
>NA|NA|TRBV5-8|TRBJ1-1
CASSSSTGLGEAFF
TGTGCCAGCAGCTCCTCCACAGGGCTAGGTGAAGCTTTCTTT
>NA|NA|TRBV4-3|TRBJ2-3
CASSQGGFDTQYF
TGCGCCAGCAGCCAAGGCGGTTTTGATACGCAGTATTTT